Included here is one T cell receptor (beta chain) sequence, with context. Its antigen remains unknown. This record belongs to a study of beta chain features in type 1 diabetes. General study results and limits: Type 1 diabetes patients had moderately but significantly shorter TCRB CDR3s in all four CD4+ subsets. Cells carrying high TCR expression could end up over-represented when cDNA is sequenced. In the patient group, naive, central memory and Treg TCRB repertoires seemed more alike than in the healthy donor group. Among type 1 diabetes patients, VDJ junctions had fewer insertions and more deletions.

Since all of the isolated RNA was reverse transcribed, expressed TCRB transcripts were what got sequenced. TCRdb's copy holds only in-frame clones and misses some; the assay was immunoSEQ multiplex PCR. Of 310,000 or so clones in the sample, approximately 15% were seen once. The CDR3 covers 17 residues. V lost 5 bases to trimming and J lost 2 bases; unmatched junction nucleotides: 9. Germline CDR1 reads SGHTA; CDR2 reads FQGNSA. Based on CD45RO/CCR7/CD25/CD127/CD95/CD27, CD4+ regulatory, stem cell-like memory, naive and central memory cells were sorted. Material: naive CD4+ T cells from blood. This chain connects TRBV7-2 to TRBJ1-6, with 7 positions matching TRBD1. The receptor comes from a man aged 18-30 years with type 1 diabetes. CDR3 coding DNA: TGTGCCAGCAGCGCCACCTTAGGGACAGCCTATAATTCACCCCTCCACTTT. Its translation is CASSATLGTAYNSPLHF.